The sequence of this T cell receptor (beta chain) was determined in a study of T cells in Graves' hyperthyroidism and ophthalmopathy. Study observations and caveats: Clonotypes that were expanded in thyroid above 0.001 mostly appeared in blood too. By a 13 V-J model, ophthalmopathy was set apart from stable hyperthyroidism.

V was shortened by 0 bases and J by 2 bases, with 9 bases between the two germline ends. Germline CDR1 and CDR2: MNHNS and SASEGT. CDR3 size: 15 residues. Amplification yielded TCR beta CDR3 regions, with RNA transcripts as the source. In the first-round RT-PCR of the TCR CDR3, the HTBI primer set was used. TCRdb passed the multiplex PCR reads through MiXCR, listing each CDR3 protein once. There are some 350,000 distinct CDR3 sequences in the sample; approximately 14% occur only once, and 25% to 30% lies in the top ten. A note on this clonotype: As yet, its antigen is unknown. A much bigger clone sits one base away, suggesting this may be a read error.

V is TRBV6-1 and J is TRBJ2-3; D might be TRBD2 (6 bases). The source material was blood. This TCR came from a woman under 30 with Graves' hyperthyroidism that later progressed to Graves' ophthalmopathy. The CDR3 region has the DNA TGTGCCAGCAGTGAAGCCCCGGGACTCACAGATACGCAGTATTTT. Encoded protein: CASSEAPGLTDTQYF.